By sample share, the clone carrying this TCR beta chain is large (0.1 to 1%). Its matching antigen is unknown. The assay used was immunoSEQ (version v3.0), run at survey level. Sequencing was performed with immunoSEQ multiplex PCR; in TCRdb, only in-frame clones are kept and a portion is missing. The sample carries 25,000 to 35,000 clones, approximately 85% recorded once. Trimming took off 6 bases at V and 7 bases at J, with 16 bases between the two ends. The CDR3 is 14 residues long. Germline V lookup: CDR1 MNHGY, CDR2 SAAAGT. The data were obtained in a study of long-term antiretroviral therapy in people with HIV. Findings and caveats of the study: After ART, diversity increased yet remained lower than transplant donor controls.

Sequenced here: unsorted PBMCs, sampled 0.8 years before starting antiretroviral therapy. The chain uses TRBV6-8 and TRBJ2-4; D is ambiguous. The source of this sequence is a man aged 18 to 29 with HIV. This chain's CDR3 is CASRSTRMANIQYF. The CDR3 bases are TGTGCCAGCAGATCTACGAGAATGGCGAACATTCAGTACTTC.